This T cell receptor (beta chain) stems from a study of blood T cell repertoires in COVID-19. As for the study in general: Acute and convalescent COVID-19 samples came from the United States, Italy and Spain. The analysed material was cDNA or gDNA that came from T cells, B-cell-depleted T cells, or PBMCs.

Per the study methods: How many nucleated cells were present was estimated from reference gene primer amplification. Generated by immunoSEQ multiplex PCR, the TCRdb table keeps only in-frame clones and is missing some. The V and J calls and clone size are taken from that table; D and trimming were inferred from the DNA. The sample yields hundreds of thousands of clones, roughly 85% seen once. Sequencing was done on a sample of peripheral blood. The sequence was obtained from a human donor in a cohort sampled during active COVID-19.

DNA of the CDR3: TGTGCCAGCAGCCTCCCTCAGGGGGCTTCTGGAAACACCATATATTTT. It yields the protein CASSLPQGASGNTIYF. The rearrangement uses TRBV3-1 (or the pseudogene TRBV3-2) and TRBJ1-3; 8 nucleotides agree with TRBD1. The CDR3 sequence is 16 residues long. The J segment lost 1 base and the V segment lost 4 bases, leaving 6 bases of the junction unmatched. Germline V lookup: CDR1 LGHDT, CDR2 YNNKEL (reference sequence).